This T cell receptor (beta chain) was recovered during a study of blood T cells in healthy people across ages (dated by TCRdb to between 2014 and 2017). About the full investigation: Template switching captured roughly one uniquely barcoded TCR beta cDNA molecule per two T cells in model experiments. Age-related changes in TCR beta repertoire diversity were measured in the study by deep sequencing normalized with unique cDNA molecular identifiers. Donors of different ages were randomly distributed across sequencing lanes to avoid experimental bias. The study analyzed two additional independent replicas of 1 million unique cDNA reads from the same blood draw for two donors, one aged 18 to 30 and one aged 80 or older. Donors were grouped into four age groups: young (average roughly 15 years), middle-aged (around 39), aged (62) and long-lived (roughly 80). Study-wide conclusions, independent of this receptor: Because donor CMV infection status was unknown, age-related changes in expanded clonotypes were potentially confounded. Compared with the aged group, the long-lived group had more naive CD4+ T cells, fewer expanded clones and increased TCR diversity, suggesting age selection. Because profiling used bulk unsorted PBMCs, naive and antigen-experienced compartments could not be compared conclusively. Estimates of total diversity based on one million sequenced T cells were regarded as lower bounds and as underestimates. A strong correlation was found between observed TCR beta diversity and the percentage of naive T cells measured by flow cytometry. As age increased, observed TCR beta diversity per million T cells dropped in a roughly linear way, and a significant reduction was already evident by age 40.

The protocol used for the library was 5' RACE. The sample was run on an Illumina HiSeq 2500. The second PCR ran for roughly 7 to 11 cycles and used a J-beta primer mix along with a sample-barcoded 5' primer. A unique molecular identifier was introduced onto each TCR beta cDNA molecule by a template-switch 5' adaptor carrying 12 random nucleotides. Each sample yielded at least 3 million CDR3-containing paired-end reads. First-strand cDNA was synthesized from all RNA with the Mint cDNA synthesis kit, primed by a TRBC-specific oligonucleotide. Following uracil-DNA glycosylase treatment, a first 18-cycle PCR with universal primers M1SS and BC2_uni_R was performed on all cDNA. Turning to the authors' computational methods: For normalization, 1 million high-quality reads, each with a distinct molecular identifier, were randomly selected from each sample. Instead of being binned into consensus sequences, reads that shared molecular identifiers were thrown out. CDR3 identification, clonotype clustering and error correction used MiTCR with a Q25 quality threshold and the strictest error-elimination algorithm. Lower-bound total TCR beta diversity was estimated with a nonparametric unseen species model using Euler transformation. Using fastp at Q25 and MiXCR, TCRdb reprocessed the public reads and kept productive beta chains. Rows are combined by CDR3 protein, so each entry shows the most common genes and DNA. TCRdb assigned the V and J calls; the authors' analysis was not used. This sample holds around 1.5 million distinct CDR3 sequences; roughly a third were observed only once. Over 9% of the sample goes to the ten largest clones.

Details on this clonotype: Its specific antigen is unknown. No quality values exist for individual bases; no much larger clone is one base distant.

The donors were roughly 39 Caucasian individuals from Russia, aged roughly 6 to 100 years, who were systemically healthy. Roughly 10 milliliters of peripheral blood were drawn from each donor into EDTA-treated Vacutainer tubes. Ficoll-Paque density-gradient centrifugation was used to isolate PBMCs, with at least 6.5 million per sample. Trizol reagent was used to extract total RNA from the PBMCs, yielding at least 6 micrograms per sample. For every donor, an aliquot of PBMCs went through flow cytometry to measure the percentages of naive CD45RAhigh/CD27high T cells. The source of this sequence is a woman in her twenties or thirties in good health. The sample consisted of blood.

The nucleotide sequence reads as follows: TGTGCCAGCAGCTTTGACTGGGGCAATCAGCCCCAGCATTTT. Its product reads: CASSFDWGNQPQHF. The sequence links TRBV7-9 to TRBJ1-5; no D gene can be assigned with confidence. There are 14 amino acids in the CDR3, from cysteine to phenylalanine inclusive. Only the CDR3 DNA stays, 42 bases, in frame from base 1. CDR1 and CDR2 (SEHNR, FQNEAQ) derive from the germline V gene (reference sequence). V is clipped by 3 bases and J by 2 bases, and the sequence between their germline boundaries is 8 bases long.